A selection of T cell receptor beta chains follows, all from one sample in a study of regulatory T cells in long-lasting Graves disease. TCRdb ran MiXCR on the multiplex PCR reads and lists one entry per CDR3 protein. The table shows 350,000 to 450,000 distinct CDR3 sequences, with roughly 21% occurring only once. This material consisted of peripheral blood mononuclear cells (PBMCs), taken when the disease was refractory, from a patient treated with antithyroid drugs. Every receptor here comes from a female donor with Graves disease. Each CDR3 is given with its conserved first and last residue. Fields, in order: clone size, J gene, D gene, V gene, CDR3 protein, CDR3 DNA. D genes are given only for firm matches. Size is stated for part of the rows, as once, few or many counts, or as a class when the clone is expanded.

size: many
J: TRBJ2-2
D: TRBD2
V: TRBV7-3
CDR3: CASSPIPGLAGFYGELFF
DNA: TGTGCCAGCAGTCCAATTCCGGGACTAGCGGGATTTTACGGGGAGCTGTTTTTT

size: many
J: TRBJ1-2
D: -
V: TRBV10-3
CDR3: CAISGTRDGYTF
DNA: TGTGCCATCAGTGGGACCCGGGATGGCTACACCTTC

size: many
J: TRBJ1-1
D: TRBD1
V: TRBV28
CDR3: CASSLGTGLPEAFF
DNA: TGTGCCAGCAGTTTGGGGACAGGGCTTCCTGAAGCTTTCTTT

size: -
J: TRBJ1-4
D: -
V: TRBV20-1
CDR3: CSGLKQTNEKLFF
DNA: TGCAGTGGTTTAAAGCAAACCAATGAAAAACTGTTTTTT

size: many
J: TRBJ2-7
D: TRBD1
V: TRBV2
CDR3: CASTITEDGRGSKDSYEQYF
DNA: TGTGCCAGCACCATAACTGAGGATGGCAGGGGGAGCAAGGACTCCTACGAGCAGTACTTC

size: -
J: TRBJ1-1
D: -
V: TRBV14
CDR3: CASSQEFWGITEAFF
DNA: TGTGCCAGCAGCCAAGAATTTTGGGGGATCACTGAAGCTTTCTTT

size: -
J: TRBJ1-5
D: -
V: TRBV20-1
CDR3: CSASDNPQPQHF
DNA: TGCAGTGCGAGTGACAATCCTCAGCCCCAGCATTTT

size: many
J: TRBJ2-3
D: -
V: TRBV20-1
CDR3: CSARNLERTTDTQYF
DNA: TGCAGTGCTAGAAATCTGGAGCGTACCACAGATACGCAGTATTTT

size: many
J: TRBJ2-7
D: -
V: TRBV20-1
CDR3: CSARAPRHYEQYF
DNA: TGCAGTGCTAGAGCCCCCCGACACTACGAGCAGTACTTC

size: -
J: TRBJ1-4
D: -
V: TRBV29-1
CDR3: CSSVDPTNEKLFF
DNA: TGCAGCTCCGTGGACCCAACTAATGAAAAACTGTTTTTT

size: few
J: TRBJ2-7
D: TRBD2
V: TRBV9
CDR3: CASSPAAGEDEQYF
DNA: TGTGCCAGCAGCCCCGCGGCGGGAGAGGACGAGCAGTACTTC

size: few
J: TRBJ1-5
D: -
V: TRBV6-1
CDR3: CASNLSTGTGQPQHF
DNA: TGTGCCAGCAACCTTAGTACAGGGACGGGACAGCCCCAGCATTTT

size: -
J: TRBJ1-1
D: TRBD1
V: TRBV15
CDR3: CATSTSDRAGNTEAFF
DNA: TGTGCCACCAGCACCTCGGACAGGGCAGGGAACACTGAAGCTTTCTTT

size: -
J: TRBJ2-7
D: -
V: TRBV10-3
CDR3: CATMDSYEQYF
DNA: TGTGCCACTATGGACAGCTACGAGCAGTACTTC

size: -
J: TRBJ2-5
D: -
V: TRBV18
CDR3: CASSPRALVETQHF
DNA: TGTGCCAGCTCACCTCGGGCGTTGGTCGAGACCCAGCACTTC

size: many
J: TRBJ2-7
D: -
V: TRBV28
CDR3: CASGPRVGEQYF
DNA: TGTGCCAGCGGCCCCAGGGTCGGCGAGCAGTACTTC

size: -
J: TRBJ2-7
D: TRBD2
V: TRBV6-1
CDR3: CASRSLAGGPVSYEQYF
DNA: TGTGCCAGCAGATCACTAGCGGGAGGGCCGGTATCCTACGAGCAGTACTTC

size: many
J: TRBJ2-5
D: TRBD1
V: TRBV28
CDR3: CASTVGQGVQETQYF
DNA: TGTGCTTCTACTGTCGGACAGGGTGTTCAAGAGACCCAGTACTTC

size: -
J: TRBJ2-5
D: -
V: TRBV2
CDR3: CASSAQGVRETQYF
DNA: TGTGCCAGCAGTGCCCAGGGTGTTCGGGAGACCCAGTACTTC

size: few
J: TRBJ1-5
D: -
V: TRBV10-3
CDR3: CAISERSSDQPQHF
DNA: TGTGCCATCAGTGAGAGGTCAAGCGATCAGCCCCAGCATTTT

size: many
J: TRBJ1-2
D: TRBD1
V: TRBV12-3/TRBV12-4
CDR3: CASSFGTGHGYTF
DNA: TGTGCCAGCAGCTTTGGGACAGGTCATGGCTACACCTTC

size: -
J: TRBJ1-4
D: -
V: TRBV12-3/TRBV12-4
CDR3: CASKSANRRGKNEKLFF
DNA: TGTGCCAGCAAATCCGCAAATCGCCGCGGGAAGAATGAAAAACTGTTTTTT

size: many
J: TRBJ2-5
D: TRBD1
V: TRBV20-1
CDR3: CSLAGGKETQYF
DNA: TGCAGTCTAGCAGGGGGTAAAGAGACCCAGTACTTC

size: many
J: TRBJ1-4
D: -
V: TRBV20-1
CDR3: CSARATEAAGEKLFF
DNA: TGCAGTGCTAGAGCAACCGAGGCGGCTGGGGAAAAACTGTTTTTT

size: many
J: TRBJ1-1
D: -
V: TRBV6-2/TRBV6-3
CDR3: CASSYYGENTEAFF
DNA: TGTGCCAGCAGTTACTATGGGGAGAACACTGAAGCTTTCTTT

size: many
J: TRBJ2-4
D: -
V: TRBV28
CDR3: CASSSTGVAKNIQYF
DNA: TGTGCCAGCAGTTCAACAGGAGTAGCCAAAAACATTCAGTACTTC

size: -
J: TRBJ2-1
D: -
V: TRBV6-1
CDR3: CASSRAGASEGDEQFF
DNA: TGTGCCAGCAGTCGCGCCGGAGCCTCCGAGGGGGATGAGCAGTTCTTC

size: -
J: TRBJ2-3
D: -
V: TRBV28
CDR3: CASVPTGLSESTDTQYF
DNA: TGTGCCAGCGTCCCGACAGGTCTCTCCGAGAGCACAGATACGCAGTATTTT

size: -
J: TRBJ2-3
D: TRBD1
V: TRBV10-3
CDR3: CAIRRQGQGTDTQYF
DNA: TGTGCCATCAGACGACAGGGTCAGGGCACAGATACGCAGTATTTT

size: many
J: TRBJ2-5
D: -
V: TRBV7-3
CDR3: CASRGLGTQQETQYF
DNA: TGTGCCAGCAGAGGACTTGGGACGCAACAAGAGACCCAGTACTTC

size: once
J: TRBJ2-1
D: TRBD2
V: TRBV27
CDR3: CASSQGLAGVHEQFF
DNA: TGTGCCAGCAGTCAGGGACTAGCGGGAGTCCATGAGCAGTTCTTC

size: few
J: TRBJ2-5
D: TRBD1
V: TRBV27
CDR3: CASSPPLGQGETQYF
DNA: TGTGCCAGCAGTCCGCCCCTAGGACAGGGAGAGACCCAGTACTTC

size: many
J: TRBJ2-7
D: -
V: TRBV18
CDR3: CASSPPSPSDYEQYF
DNA: TGTGCCAGCTCACCACCTTCTCCTAGCGACTACGAGCAGTACTTC

size: few
J: TRBJ1-4
D: -
V: TRBV9
CDR3: CASSPSRQLATNEKLFF
DNA: TGTGCCAGCAGCCCAAGTCGACAGCTTGCAACTAATGAAAAACTGTTTTTT

size: many
J: TRBJ2-5
D: TRBD2
V: TRBV20-1
CDR3: CSARLAGGRETQYF
DNA: TGCAGTGCTAGGTTAGCGGGCGGACGAGAGACCCAGTACTTC